The T cell receptor (beta chain) described here comes from a study of CD8 T cells in Susac syndrome. RNA, at roughly 0.45 to 1 ug, was reverse transcribed with random hexamers. Amplification of TCR beta CDR3 was carried out by immunoSEQ multiplex PCR, which covered 54 Vbeta and 13 Jbeta segments. Via MiXCR, TCRdb re-called the immunoSEQ multiplex PCR reads, giving one row per CDR3 protein. This sample has some 120,000 distinct CDR3 sequences; approximately 94% occur once, and the top ten carry approximately 0.13%. The authors sequenced TCR beta from blood CD8+ and CD4+ T cells. CDR3 length equals 18 residues. CDR1 is MNHEY, CDR2 SVGEGT, per germline. Trimming shortened V by 7 bases and J by 1 base, and 25 bases separated the two germline ends.

The rearrangement joins TRBV6-2 or TRBV6-3 to TRBJ2-5; D perhaps matches TRBD2 (6 bases). Sequenced input: CD4+ T cells from PBMCs. This clonotype originated in a human donor with multiple sclerosis. The CDR3, as DNA: TGTGCCAGCAATCACGTTAGGGGAGGTCTCCTCATCCAAGAGACCCAGTACTTC. It codes for CASNHVRGGLLIQETQYF.